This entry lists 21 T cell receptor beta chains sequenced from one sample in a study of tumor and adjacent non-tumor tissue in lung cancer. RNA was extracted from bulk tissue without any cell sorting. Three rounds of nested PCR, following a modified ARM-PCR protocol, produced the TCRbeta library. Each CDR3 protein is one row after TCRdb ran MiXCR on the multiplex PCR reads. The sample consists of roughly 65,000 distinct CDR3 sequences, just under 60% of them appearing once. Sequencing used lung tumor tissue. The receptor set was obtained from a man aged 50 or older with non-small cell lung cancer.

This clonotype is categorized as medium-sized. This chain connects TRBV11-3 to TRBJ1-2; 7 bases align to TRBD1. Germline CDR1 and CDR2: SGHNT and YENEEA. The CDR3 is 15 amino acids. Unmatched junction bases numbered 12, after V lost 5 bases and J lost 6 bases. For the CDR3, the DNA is TGTGCCAGCAGCAACCGAAGACAGGGAACCCATGGCTACACCTTC. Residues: CASSNRRQGTHGYTF.

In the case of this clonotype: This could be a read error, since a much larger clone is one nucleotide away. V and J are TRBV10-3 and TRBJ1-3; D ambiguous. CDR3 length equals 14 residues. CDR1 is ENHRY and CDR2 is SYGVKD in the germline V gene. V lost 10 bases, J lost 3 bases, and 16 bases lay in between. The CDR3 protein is CATDTRRHGNTIYF. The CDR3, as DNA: TGTGCCACCGATACTCGCCGTCATGGAAACACCATATATTTT.

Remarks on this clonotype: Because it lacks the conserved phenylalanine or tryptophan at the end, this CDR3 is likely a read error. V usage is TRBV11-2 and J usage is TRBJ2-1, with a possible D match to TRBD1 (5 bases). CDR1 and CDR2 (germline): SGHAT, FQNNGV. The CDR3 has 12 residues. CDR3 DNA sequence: TGTGCTAGCAGCCAGGAAAGGGGAAAGCAGTTCTTA. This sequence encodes CASSQERGKQFL.

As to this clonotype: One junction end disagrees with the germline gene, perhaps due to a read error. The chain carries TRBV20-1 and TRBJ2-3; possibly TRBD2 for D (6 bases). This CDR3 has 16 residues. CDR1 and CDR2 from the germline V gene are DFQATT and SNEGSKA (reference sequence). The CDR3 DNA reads TGCAGTGCTAGAGACGGGAAAAGCGGGCGGTTAGATACGCAGTTTTTT. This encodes CSARDGKSGRLDTQFF.

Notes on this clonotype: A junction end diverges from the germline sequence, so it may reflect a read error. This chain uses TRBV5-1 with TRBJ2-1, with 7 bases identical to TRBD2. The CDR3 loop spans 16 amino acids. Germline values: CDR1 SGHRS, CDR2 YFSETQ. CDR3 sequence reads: CASSFLLAESGNGQFF. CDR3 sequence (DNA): TGCGCCAGCAGTTTCCTCCTAGCGGAGTCCGGGAATGGGCAGTTCTTC.

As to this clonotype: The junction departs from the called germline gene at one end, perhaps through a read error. CDR3 loop: CATSFSSNLDTEALF. In DNA form, the CDR3 reads TGTGCCACTAGCTTCTCGAGTAATTTAGACACTGAAGCTCTCTTT. The V call is TRBV11-2, the J call TRBJ1-1, with D uncertain. The V gene's germline CDR1 is SGHAT and CDR2 FQNNGV. The CDR3 extends over 15 amino acids.

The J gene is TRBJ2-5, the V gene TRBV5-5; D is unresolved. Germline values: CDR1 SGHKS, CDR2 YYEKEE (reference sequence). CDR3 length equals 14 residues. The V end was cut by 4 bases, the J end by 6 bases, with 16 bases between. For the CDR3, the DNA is TGTGCCAGCAGCGTTGAATGGGCCCATAAGACCCAGTACTTC. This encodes CASSVEWAHKTQYF.

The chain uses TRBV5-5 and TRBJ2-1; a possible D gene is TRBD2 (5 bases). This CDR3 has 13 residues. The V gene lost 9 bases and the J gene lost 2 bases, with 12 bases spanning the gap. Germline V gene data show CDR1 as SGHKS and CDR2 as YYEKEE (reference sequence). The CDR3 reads CANTKEAYNEQFF. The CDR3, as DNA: TGTGCCAACACCAAGGAGGCCTACAATGAGCAGTTCTTC.

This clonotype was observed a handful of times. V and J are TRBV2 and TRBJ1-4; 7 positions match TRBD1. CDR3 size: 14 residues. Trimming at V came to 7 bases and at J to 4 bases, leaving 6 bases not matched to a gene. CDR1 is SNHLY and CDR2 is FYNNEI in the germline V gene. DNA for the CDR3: TGTGCCAGCACATTGGGACAGTATAATGAAAAACTGTTTTTT. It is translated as CASTLGQYNEKLFF.

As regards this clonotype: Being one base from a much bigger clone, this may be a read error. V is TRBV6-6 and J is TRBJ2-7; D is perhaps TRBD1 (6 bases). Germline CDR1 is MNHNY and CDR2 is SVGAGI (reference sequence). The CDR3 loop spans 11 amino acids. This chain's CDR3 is CVSSGQSEQYF. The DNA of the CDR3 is TGTGTCAGCTCTGGACAGAGCGAGCAGTACTTC.

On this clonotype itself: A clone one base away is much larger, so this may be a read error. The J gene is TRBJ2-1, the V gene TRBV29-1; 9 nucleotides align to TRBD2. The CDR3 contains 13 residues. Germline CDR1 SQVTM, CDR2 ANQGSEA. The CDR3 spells CSVLAGALNEHFF. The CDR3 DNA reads TGCAGCGTGTTAGCGGGAGCTCTAAATGAGCACTTCTTC.

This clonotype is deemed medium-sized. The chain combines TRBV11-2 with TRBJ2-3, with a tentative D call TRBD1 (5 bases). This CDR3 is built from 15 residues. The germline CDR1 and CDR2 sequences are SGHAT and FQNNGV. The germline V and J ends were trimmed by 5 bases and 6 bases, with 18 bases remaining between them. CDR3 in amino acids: CASSTPGNVGDTQYF. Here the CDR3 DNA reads TGTGCCAGCAGCACCCCAGGGAATGTGGGCGATACGCAGTATTTT.

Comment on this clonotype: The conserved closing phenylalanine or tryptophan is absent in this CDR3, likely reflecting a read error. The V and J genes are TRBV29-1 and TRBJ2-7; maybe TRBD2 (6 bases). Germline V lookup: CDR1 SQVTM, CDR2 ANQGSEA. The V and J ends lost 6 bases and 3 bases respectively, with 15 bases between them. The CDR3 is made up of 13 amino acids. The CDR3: CSVAPNGGYEQYL. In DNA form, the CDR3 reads TGCAGCGTCGCTCCTAACGGGGGCTACGAGCAGTACCTC.

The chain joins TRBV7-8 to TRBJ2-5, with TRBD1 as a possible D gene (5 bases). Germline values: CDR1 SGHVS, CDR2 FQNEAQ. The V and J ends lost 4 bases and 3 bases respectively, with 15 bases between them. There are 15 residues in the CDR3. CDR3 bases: TGTGCCAGCAGCTCAAGCAGGGTGTACGAAGAGACCCAGTACTTC. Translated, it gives CASSSSRVYEETQYF.

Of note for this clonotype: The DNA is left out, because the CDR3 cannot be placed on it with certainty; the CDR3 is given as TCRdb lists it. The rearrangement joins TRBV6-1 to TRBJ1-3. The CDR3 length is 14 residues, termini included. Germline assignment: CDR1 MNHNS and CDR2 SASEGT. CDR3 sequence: CASILDRSGNTINF.

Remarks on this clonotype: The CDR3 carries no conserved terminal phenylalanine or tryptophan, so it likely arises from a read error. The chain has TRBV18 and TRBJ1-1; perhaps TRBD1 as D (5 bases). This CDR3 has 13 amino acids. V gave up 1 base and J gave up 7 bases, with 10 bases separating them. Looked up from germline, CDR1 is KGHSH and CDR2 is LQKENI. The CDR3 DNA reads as TGTGCCAGCTCACCACAGGGACTGCATGAAGCTTTCCTT. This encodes CASSPQGLHEAFL.

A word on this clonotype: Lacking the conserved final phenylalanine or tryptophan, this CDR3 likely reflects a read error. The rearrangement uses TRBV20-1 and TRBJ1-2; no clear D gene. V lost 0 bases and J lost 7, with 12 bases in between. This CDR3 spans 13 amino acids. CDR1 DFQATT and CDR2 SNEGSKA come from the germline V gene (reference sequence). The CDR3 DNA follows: TGCAGTGCTAGAGATCTGGACCAGTCTGGCTACACCTTA. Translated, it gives CSARDLDQSGYTL.

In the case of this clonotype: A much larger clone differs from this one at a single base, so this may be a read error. CDR3 sequence reads: CASSEKDSGQGTSDKNIQYF. The CDR3 nucleotides are TGTGCCAGCAGTGAAAAAGATTCGGGACAGGGGACTTCAGACAAAAACATTCAGTACTTC. The gene calls are TRBV6-1 and TRBJ2-4, with TRBD1 identical over 10 bases. This CDR3 is built from 20 residues. V dropped 2 bases and J dropped 3; count of bases not matched to a gene: 16. Germline CDR1 and CDR2: MNHNS and SASEGT.

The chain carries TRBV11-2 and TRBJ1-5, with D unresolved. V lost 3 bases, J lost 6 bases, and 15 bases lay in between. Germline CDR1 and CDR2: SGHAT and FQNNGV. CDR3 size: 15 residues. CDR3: CASSFNSGRSQPQHF. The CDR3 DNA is TGTGCCAGCAGCTTCAATTCAGGCCGAAGTCAGCCCCAGCATTTT.

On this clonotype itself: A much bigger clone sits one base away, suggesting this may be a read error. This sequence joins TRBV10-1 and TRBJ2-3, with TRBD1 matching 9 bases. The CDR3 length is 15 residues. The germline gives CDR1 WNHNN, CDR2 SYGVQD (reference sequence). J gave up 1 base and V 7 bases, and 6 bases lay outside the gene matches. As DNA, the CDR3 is TGCGCCAGCAATATGGACAGGGGACGCACAGATACGCAGTATTTT. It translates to CASNMDRGRTDTQYF.

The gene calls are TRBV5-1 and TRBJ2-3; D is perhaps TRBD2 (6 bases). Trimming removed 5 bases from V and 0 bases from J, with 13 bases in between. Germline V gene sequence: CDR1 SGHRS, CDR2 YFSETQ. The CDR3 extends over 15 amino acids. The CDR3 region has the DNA TGCGCCAGCAGGATTGGAAGCGGGAGCACAGATACGCAGTATTTT. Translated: CASRIGSGSTDTQYF.